A single sample gave rise to the 27 T cell receptor beta chains below, sequenced in a study of cytomegalovirus exposure and HLA in healthy donors. PCR involved 60 Vbeta and 13 Jbeta primers. Clones were read by immunoSEQ multiplex PCR, and TCRdb kept only the in-frame ones, dropping some. The repertoire holds 140,000 to 150,000 clones, with around 90% as singletons. The sample comprised PBMCs. All receptors derive from a woman in her thirties or forties in good health and CMV-seronegative.

In its sample, this clone was seen once. This rearrangement joins TRBV9 to TRBJ2-1; unclear D gene. The V and J ends lost 3 bases and 6 bases respectively, with 10 bases between them. Germline V gives CDR1 SGDLS, CDR2 YYNGEE. The CDR3 sequence is 13 residues long. The CDR3, as DNA: TGTGCCAGCAGCGACCAGAGGTTCAATGAGCAGTTCTTC. This gives the protein CASSDQRFNEQFF.

The V gene is TRBV7-9, the J gene TRBJ2-1, with D tentatively TRBD1 (5 bases). CDR1 and CDR2 from the germline V gene are SEHNR and FQNEAQ (reference sequence). The CDR3 has 16 amino acids. The V gene lost 1 base and the J gene lost 0 bases, with 10 bases spanning the gap. The CDR3, as DNA: TGTGCCAGCAGCTTAGGGACACCCAGCTCCTACAATGAGCAGTTCTTC. This translates into CASSLGTPSSYNEQFF. Combining the CDR3 with reference TRBV7-9 and TRBJ2-1 gives the whole variable domain DTGVSQNPRHKITKRGQNVTFRCDPISEHNRLYWYRQTLGQGPEFLTYFQNEAQLEKSRLLSDRFSAERPKGSFSTLEIQRTEQGDSAMYLCASSLGTPSSYNEQFFGPGTRLTVL.

The genes are TRBV10-3 and TRBJ2-3; 8 bases fit TRBD2. This CDR3 is built from 16 residues. Germline trimming cut 3 bases from V and 0 bases from J; bases unmatched to any gene: 5. Germline CDR1 ENHRY, CDR2 SYGVKD. This CDR3 reads CAISDQASGSTDTQYF. The CDR3 nucleotides read TGTGCCATCAGTGACCAGGCTAGCGGGAGCACAGATACGCAGTATTTT.

The rearrangement links TRBV27 to TRBJ1-1; 11 positions match TRBD1. V trimming: 3 bases; J trimming: 3 bases; junction bases outside the gene matches: 9. CDR1 MNHEY and CDR2 SMNVEV come from the germline V gene (reference sequence). CDR3 size: 17 residues. The CDR3 is CASSLKGQGDLYTEAFF. In DNA, the CDR3 is TGTGCCAGCAGTTTGAAGGGACAGGGGGATCTATACACTGAAGCTTTCTTT.

The chain carries TRBV19 and TRBJ2-3; the match to TRBD2 covers 8 bases. The CDR3 extends over 16 amino acids. J gave up 3 bases and V 6 bases, and 11 bases lay outside the gene matches. In germline, CDR1 is LNHDA, CDR2 SQIVND (reference sequence). The CDR3 sequence is CASRPTGGRLTDTQYF. As DNA, the CDR3 is TGTGCCAGTAGGCCAACTGGCGGGAGGTTGACAGATACGCAGTATTTT.

This clone came up a few times. The chain is built from TRBV15 and TRBJ1-5; TRBD1 matches 7 bases. J gave up 2 bases and V 4 bases, and 8 bases lay outside the gene matches. The CDR3 is 16 amino acids. Germline V gene sequence: CDR1 LNHNV, CDR2 YYDKDF (reference sequence). The CDR3 is CATSTRQGGGNQPQHF. The DNA of the CDR3 is TGTGCCACCAGCACGAGACAGGGTGGCGGCAATCAGCCCCAGCATTTT.

This chain uses TRBV6-5 with TRBJ2-7; D may be TRBD1 (6 bases). Germline loops: CDR1 MNHEY, CDR2 SVGAGI. Trimming stripped 10 bases from V and 4 bases from J, with 17 bases between. The CDR3 length is 13 residues. CDR3 sequence reads: CATRDTIRYEQYF. The CDR3 DNA reads TGTGCCACCCGGGACACAATAAGATACGAGCAGTACTTC.

The CDR3 reads CASSQASGYNSPLHF. The DNA for the CDR3 is TGTGCCAGCAGCCAGGCTTCAGGGTATAATTCACCCCTCCACTTT. This rearrangement joins TRBV5-4 to TRBJ1-6; possible D gene TRBD1, 5 bases. Germline assignment: CDR1 SGHNT and CDR2 YYREEE (reference sequence). CDR3 size: 15 residues. Trimming removed 4 bases from V and 4 bases from J, with 12 bases in between. Based on the CDR3 plus reference TRBV5-4 and TRBJ1-6, the full variable domain is ETGVTQSPTHLIKTRGQQVTLRCSSQSGHNTVSWYQQALGQGPQFIFQYYREEENGRGNFPPRFSGLQFPNYSSELNVNALELDDSALYLCASSQASGYNSPLHFGNGTRLTVT.

This clone was counted only a few times. The chain is built from TRBV20-1 and TRBJ2-7; D gene unclear. Deletions cut 7 bases from V and 2 bases from J, with 9 bases between. Germline V gene lookup returns CDR1 DFQATT and CDR2 SNEGSKA (reference sequence). CDR3 size: 11 residues. The CDR3 region is CSGFGTYEQYF. CDR3 nucleotides: TGCAGTGGGTTTGGCACCTACGAGCAGTACTTC.

V is TRBV5-1 and J is TRBJ1-1; D is unclear. The CDR3 has 13 residues. V was shortened by 4 bases and J by 4 bases, with 11 bases between the two germline ends. In germline, CDR1 is SGHRS, CDR2 YFSETQ. The CDR3 region is CASSITAATEAFF. CDR3 bases: TGCGCCAGCAGCATAACAGCGGCCACTGAAGCTTTCTTT. Full variable domain (rest looked up from reference TRBV5-1 and TRBJ1-1): KAGVTQTPRYLIKTRGQQVTLSCSPISGHRSVSWYQQTPGQGLQFLFEYFSETQRNKGNFPGRFSGRQFSNSRSEMNVSTLELGDSALYLCASSITAATEAFFGQGTRLTVV.

This chain joins TRBV6-5 and TRBJ1-1; a possible D gene is TRBD1 (5 bases). Germline V lookup: CDR1 MNHEY, CDR2 SVGAGI. The CDR3 runs 13 residues. The V end lost 6 bases, the J end lost 0 bases, and 8 bases lay between the germline ends. For the CDR3, the DNA is TGTGCCAGCAGGTTACAGGTGAACACTGAAGCTTTCTTT. As protein: CASRLQVNTEAFF.

The chain couples TRBV11-1 to TRBJ2-5, with 9 positions matching TRBD2. Germline V gene lookup returns CDR1 SGHAT and CDR2 FQDESV (reference sequence). The CDR3 runs 17 residues. Trimming took 1 base from V and 1 from J; bases not matched to a gene: 7. The CDR3 loop is CASSLVLASGAQETQYF. For the CDR3, the DNA is TGTGCCAGCAGCTTAGTTTTGGCTAGCGGGGCCCAAGAGACCCAGTACTTC.

The J gene is TRBJ2-2, the V gene TRBV2; D is uncertain. Germline assignment: CDR1 SNHLY and CDR2 FYNNEI. Trimming took 3 bases from V and 2 from J, leaving 7 bases between them. This CDR3 is built from 14 residues. DNA of the CDR3: TGTGCCAGCAGTGAGGGCTTTAACACCGGGGAGCTGTTTTTT. It is translated as CASSEGFNTGELFF.

The chain recombines TRBV19 with TRBJ2-7; a weak D match, TRBD2 (6 bases). This CDR3 is built from 12 residues. The V gene's germline CDR1 is LNHDA and CDR2 SQIVND (reference sequence). The V end was cut by 3 bases, the J end by 6 bases, with 9 bases between. The CDR3 nucleotides are TGTGCCAGTAGTATTGCGGGGAGCGAGCAGTACTTC. This codes for CASSIAGSEQYF.

The rearrangement links TRBV4-1 to TRBJ2-7; TRBD1 agrees at 7 bases. This CDR3 comprises 15 residues. Germline trimming cut 4 bases from V and 2 bases from J; bases unmatched to any gene: 8. The germline V gene has CDR1 MGHRA and CDR2 YSYEKL. The CDR3 nucleotides are TGCGCCAGCAGCCGGCCAGGGGGTGCCCCCTACGAGCAGTACTTC. The encoded protein is CASSRPGGAPYEQYF.

The chain joins TRBV5-8 to TRBJ1-5; D not certain. V gave up 1 base and J gave up 0 bases, with 11 bases separating them. Germline values: CDR1 SGHTS, CDR2 YDEGEE. This CDR3 comprises 16 residues. The CDR3 sequence is CASSLTGTYSNQPQHF. DNA of the CDR3: TGTGCCAGCAGCTTGACGGGTACATATAGCAATCAGCCCCAGCATTTT.

The chain joins TRBV9 to TRBJ1-6; TRBD1 might be the D (5 bases). The germline V and J ends were trimmed by 4 bases and 14 bases, with 19 bases remaining between them. This CDR3 has 14 residues. CDR1 is SGDLS and CDR2 is YYNGEE in the germline V gene. The CDR3 DNA reads as TGTGCCAGCAGCCCCGGGACTGGAATCCAGGCCCTCCACTTT. This codes for CASSPGTGIQALHF.

The genes are TRBV5-1 and TRBJ2-2; the match to TRBD2 covers 9 bases. Germline V gene sequence: CDR1 SGHRS, CDR2 YFSETQ. V lost 5 bases, J lost 0 bases, and 2 bases stayed unmatched. There are 15 residues in the CDR3. CDR3 nucleotides: TGCGCCAGCAGGCAGCGGGGGGCGAACACCGGGGAGCTGTTTTTT. Amino acids: CASRQRGANTGELFF.

The CDR3 coding sequence is TGTGCCAGCAGCAGGGGAGGGGACAGGGCCTTCCAGGGCTACACCTTC. It encodes CASSRGGDRAFQGYTF. The V and J genes are TRBV5-6 and TRBJ1-2; 9 bases agree with TRBD1. This CDR3 spans 16 amino acids. Trimming took 4 bases from V and 8 from J; bases not matched to a gene: 15. Germline V gene sequence: CDR1 SGHDT, CDR2 YYEEEE.

Here the CDR3 DNA reads TGTGCCAGCAGCTTCAGTGGGGCCTCTTACTATGGCTACACCTTC. Its protein is CASSFSGASYYGYTF. The chain combines TRBV11-3 with TRBJ1-2; weak D call: TRBD1 (5 bases). The germline V gene encodes CDR1 SGHNT and CDR2 YENEEA. This CDR3 region has 15 residues. V shed 3 bases and J shed 3 bases, with 14 bases lying between them.

This chain links TRBV5-1 with TRBJ1-1; tentative D call: TRBD1 (5 bases). CDR1 SGHRS and CDR2 YFSETQ come from the germline V gene. The V gene lost 0 bases and the J gene lost 4 bases, with 10 bases spanning the gap. The CDR3 covers 14 residues. CDR3 DNA sequence: TGCGCCAGCAGCTTGGATCGGGGGGGCACTGAAGCTTTCTTT. It translates to CASSLDRGGTEAFF.

This chain joins TRBV27 and TRBJ2-7, with 7 nucleotides matching TRBD2. The CDR3 totals 15 residues. Germline loops: CDR1 MNHEY, CDR2 SMNVEV (reference sequence). The trim removed 8 bases at V and 5 bases at J, leaving 15 bases unmatched. Here the CDR3 DNA reads TGTGCCAGCGGATCCCAAGGGGCGGGAGAAGACGAGCAGTACTTC. This codes for CASGSQGAGEDEQYF.

V is TRBV7-9 and J is TRBJ2-2, with a weak D call TRBD1 (5 bases). Trimming shortened V by 5 bases and J by 4 bases, and 11 bases separated the two germline ends. Germline CDR1 and CDR2: SEHNR and FQNEAQ (reference sequence). The CDR3 consists of 14 residues. CDR3 loop: CASSRERGTGELFF. The CDR3 DNA sequence: TGTGCCAGCAGCCGAGAAAGGGGCACCGGGGAGCTGTTTTTT.

The J gene is TRBJ1-1, the V gene TRBV7-9; D may be TRBD1 (5 bases). V gave up 4 bases and J gave up 7 bases, with 16 bases separating them. This CDR3 is 14 amino acids long. Germline lookup yields CDR1 SEHNR and CDR2 FQNEAQ (reference sequence). CDR3 nucleotide sequence: TGTGCCAGCAGCTGGCAGGGAATAGGGATTGAAGCTTTCTTT. As protein: CASSWQGIGIEAFF.

The V call is TRBV7-9, the J call TRBJ1-6; tentative D call: TRBD1 (6 bases). The V end was cut by 5 bases, the J end by 11 bases, with 10 bases between. In germline, CDR1 is SEHNR, CDR2 FQNEAQ (reference sequence). The CDR3 runs to 12 residues. CDR3 DNA sequence: TGTGCCAGCAGCCCACAGGGTCCACCCCTCCACTTT. Amino acids: CASSPQGPPLHF.

V usage is TRBV29-1 and J usage is TRBJ2-5; 9 bases are a match to TRBD1. Germline CDR1 is SQVTM and CDR2 is ANQGSEA. There are 13 residues in the CDR3. V was clipped by 5 bases and J by 4 bases; unmatched bases: 5. CDR3 in DNA: TGCAGCGTTCGCGACAGGGGGAGAGAGACCCAGTACTTC. This gives the protein CSVRDRGRETQYF.

The V call is TRBV27, the J call TRBJ1-2, with D perhaps matching TRBD1 (6 bases). V was shortened by 0 bases and J by 4 bases, with 12 bases between the two germline ends. CDR1 MNHEY and CDR2 SMNVEV come from the germline V gene (reference sequence). The CDR3 has 15 amino acids. The CDR3 is CASSLSALGAYGYTF. The DNA of the CDR3 is TGTGCCAGCAGTTTATCTGCCTTGGGGGCCTATGGCTACACCTTC.